The clone carrying this TCR beta chain was recorded at least ten times. Its antigen is not known. This specimen comes from a study of T-cell reconstitution after alpha-beta-depleted transplantation in children. Points from the study as a whole: TCRbeta diversity was high at day 60 in some patients (a result of surviving recipient T cells and thymic progenitors). Several hundred rapidly expanded clones from non-depleted graft cells reportedly supplied alpha-beta T cells about two months post-transplant.

For TCRbeta, the library was prepared with unique molecular identifiers. TCRdb redid the calling of the PCR reads with MiXCR, one entry per CDR3 protein. The sample lists around 700,000 distinct CDR3 sequences, over 10% seen once, with 0.79% in the top ten. This material consisted of PBMCs, taken before TCRalphabeta/CD19-depleted stem cell transplant. The origin of this receptor is a girl aged 2 to 9 with congenital amegakaryocytic thrombocytopenia, due to receive a stem cell transplant.

CDR3 nucleotides: TGCAGCGTTCGACAGGGGGTTGCCACAGATACGCAGTATTTT. Translation: CSVRQGVATDTQYF. This chain uses TRBV29-1 with TRBJ2-3; 9 positions match TRBD1. This CDR3 has 14 residues. Germline-derived CDR1 and CDR2 are SQVTM and ANQGSEA. The V segment lost 5 bases and the J segment 2 bases; nucleotides outside the gene matches: 5.